This TCR beta chain was profiled in a study of identical twins. Only a few counts were recorded for this clonotype. Its antigen is currently unknown. Overall study findings and caveats: The presence of invariant MAIT and iNKT cells could partly confound analyses of zero-insertion sequences. High-abundance cord blood beta clonotypes had fewer insertions; memory repertoires showed none.

TCRdb re-called the 5' RACE reads with MiXCR, one entry per CDR3 protein. In the table there are hundreds of thousands of distinct CDR3 sequences, 20% to 25% of which are singletons. With no exceptions, donors were healthy Caucasians. V was trimmed by 4 bases and J by 6 bases, leaving 13 bases between them. The CDR3 spans 14 residues. The sample also formed part of further work on yellow fever vaccine responses in identical twins.

The sequence derives from a woman aged 18-30 years in good health. The sequencing sample was made of CD4+ T cells sorted from blood. The rearrangement joins TRBV12-3 or TRBV12-4 to TRBJ1-5, with D unresolved. This chain's CDR3 is CASSSSASGQPQHF. The CDR3 nucleotides read TGTGCCAGCAGTTCCTCGGCATCTGGTCAGCCCCAGCATTTT.